This T cell receptor (beta chain) comes out of a study of OX40 agonist ivuxolimab in advanced cancers. About the study: Treatment of patients was with ivuxolimab, an agonistic anti-OX40 (CD134) antibody.

Study-level points and caveats: Dose levels from 0.1 to 3.0 mg/kg saw CD4+ and CD8+ blood T cells expand clonally by week 6.

From germline, CDR1 is SGHVS and CDR2 FQNEAQ. Deletions cut 0 bases from V and 6 bases from J, with 14 bases between. The CDR3 covers 15 residues. A single count supports this clone. Its target is not known. Sequencing used immunoSEQ multiplex PCR; TCRdb keeps in-frame clones, though not all of them. The data hold about 96,000 clones, with roughly four fifths observed a single time. The V call is TRBV7-8, the J call TRBJ1-1; possibly TRBD1 for D (5 bases). This receptor was taken from an adult with an advanced solid tumor such as melanoma, head and neck, liver or kidney cancer. This specimen was CD4+ or CD8+ T cells sorted from blood, taken in a trial of the OX40 agonist ivuxolimab. DNA for the CDR3: TGTGCCAGCAGCTTAGCGGAACTGGGGGGGGCTGAAGCTTTCTTT. Encoded protein: CASSLAELGGAEAFF.